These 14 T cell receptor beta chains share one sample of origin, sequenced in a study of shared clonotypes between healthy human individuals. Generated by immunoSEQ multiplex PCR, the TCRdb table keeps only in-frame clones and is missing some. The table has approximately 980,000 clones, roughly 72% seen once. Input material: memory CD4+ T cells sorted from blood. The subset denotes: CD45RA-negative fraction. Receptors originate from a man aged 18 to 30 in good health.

CDR3 in DNA: TGCAGCGTTGAGGGGCTAGGGCGCACTTGGGGGGGCAATGAGCAGTTCTTC. Its translation is CSVEGLGRTWGGNEQFF. The chain employs TRBV29-1 and TRBJ2-1, with TRBD2 matching over 7 bases. Germline CDR1 is SQVTM and CDR2 is ANQGSEA. V shed 3 bases, J shed 6 bases, and the junction held 17 bases outside the gene matches. This CDR3 is built from 17 residues.

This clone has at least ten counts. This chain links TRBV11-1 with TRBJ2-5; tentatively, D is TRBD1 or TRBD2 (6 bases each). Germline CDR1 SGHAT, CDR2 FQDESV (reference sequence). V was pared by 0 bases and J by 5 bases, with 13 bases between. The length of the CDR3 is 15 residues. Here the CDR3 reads CASSLAAGAGETQYF. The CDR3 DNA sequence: TGTGCCAGCAGCTTAGCGGCAGGGGCGGGGGAGACCCAGTACTTC.

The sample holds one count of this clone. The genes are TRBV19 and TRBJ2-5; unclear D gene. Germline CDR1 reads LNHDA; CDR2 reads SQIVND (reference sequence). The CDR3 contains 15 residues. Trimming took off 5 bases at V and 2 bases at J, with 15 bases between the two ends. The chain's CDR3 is CASSRLGQEQETQYF. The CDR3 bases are TGTGCCAGTAGTCGCCTAGGGCAGGAGCAAGAGACCCAGTACTTC.

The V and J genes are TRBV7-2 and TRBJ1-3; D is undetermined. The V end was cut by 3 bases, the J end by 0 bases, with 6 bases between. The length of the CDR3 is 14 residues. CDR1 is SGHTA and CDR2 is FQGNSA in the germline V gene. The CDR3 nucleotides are TGTGCCAGCAGCTTCCTGAACTCTGGAAACACCATATATTTT. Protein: CASSFLNSGNTIYF.

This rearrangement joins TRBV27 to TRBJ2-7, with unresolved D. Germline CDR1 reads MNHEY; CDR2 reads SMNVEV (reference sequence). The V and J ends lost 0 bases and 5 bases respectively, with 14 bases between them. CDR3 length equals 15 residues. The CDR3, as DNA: TGTGCCAGCAGTTTATCGTATTGGGGAACTAACGAGCAGTACTTC. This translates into CASSLSYWGTNEQYF.

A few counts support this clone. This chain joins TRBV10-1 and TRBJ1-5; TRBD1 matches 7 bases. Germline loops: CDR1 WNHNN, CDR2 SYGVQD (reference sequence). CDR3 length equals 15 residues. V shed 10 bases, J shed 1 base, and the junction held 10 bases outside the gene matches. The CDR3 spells CATIRQGLSNQPQHF. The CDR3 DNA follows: TGCGCCACCATTAGACAGGGACTGAGCAATCAGCCCCAGCATTTT.

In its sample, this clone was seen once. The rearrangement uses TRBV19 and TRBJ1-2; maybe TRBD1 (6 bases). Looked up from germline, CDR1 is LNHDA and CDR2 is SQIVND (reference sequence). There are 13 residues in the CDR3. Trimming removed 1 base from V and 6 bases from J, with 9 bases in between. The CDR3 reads CASSIVPGDGYTF. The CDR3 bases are TGTGCCAGTAGTATAGTTCCAGGGGATGGCTACACCTTC.

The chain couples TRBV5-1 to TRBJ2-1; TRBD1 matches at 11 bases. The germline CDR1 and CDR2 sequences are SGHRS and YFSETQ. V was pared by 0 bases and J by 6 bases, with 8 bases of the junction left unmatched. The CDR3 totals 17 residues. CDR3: CASSLAVPGTGGNEQFF. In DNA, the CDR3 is TGCGCCAGCAGCTTGGCCGTTCCCGGGACAGGGGGCAATGAGCAGTTCTTC.

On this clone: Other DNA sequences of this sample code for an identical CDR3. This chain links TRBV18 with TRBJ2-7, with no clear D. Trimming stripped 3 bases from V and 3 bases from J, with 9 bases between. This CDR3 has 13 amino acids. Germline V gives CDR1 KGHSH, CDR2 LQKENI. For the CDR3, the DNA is TGTGCCAGCTCACCCACTACGGGCTACGAGCAGTACTTC. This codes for CASSPTTGYEQYF. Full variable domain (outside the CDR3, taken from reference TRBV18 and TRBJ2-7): NAGVMQNPRHLVRRRGQEARLRCSPMKGHSHVYWYRQLPEEGLKFMVYLQKENIIDESGMPKERFSAEFPKEGPSILRIQQVVRGDSAAYFCASSPTTGYEQYFGPGTRLTVT.

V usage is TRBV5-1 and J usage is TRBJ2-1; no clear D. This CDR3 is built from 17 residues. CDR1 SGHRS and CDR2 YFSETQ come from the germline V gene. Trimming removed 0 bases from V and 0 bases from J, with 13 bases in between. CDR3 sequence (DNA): TGCGCCAGCAGCTTGGACACCACAAGTAGCTCCTACAATGAGCAGTTCTTC. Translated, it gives CASSLDTTSSSYNEQFF.

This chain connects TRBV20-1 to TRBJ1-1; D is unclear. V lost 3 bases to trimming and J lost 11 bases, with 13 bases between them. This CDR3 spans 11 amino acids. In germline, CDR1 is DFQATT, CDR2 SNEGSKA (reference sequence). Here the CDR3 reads CSASQGKEAFF. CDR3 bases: TGCAGTGCTAGTCAAGGTAAAGAGGCTTTCTTT.

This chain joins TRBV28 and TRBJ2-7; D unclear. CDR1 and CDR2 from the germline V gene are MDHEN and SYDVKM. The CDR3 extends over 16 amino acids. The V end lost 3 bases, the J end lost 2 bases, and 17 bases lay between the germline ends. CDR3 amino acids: CASSFGLSGRAYEQYF. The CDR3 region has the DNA TGTGCCAGCAGTTTTGGGCTTTCGGGCCGAGCCTACGAGCAGTACTTC.

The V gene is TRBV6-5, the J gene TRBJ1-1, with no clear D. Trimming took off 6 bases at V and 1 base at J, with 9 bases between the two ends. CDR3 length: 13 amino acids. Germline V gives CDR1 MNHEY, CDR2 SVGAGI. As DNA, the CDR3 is TGTGCCAGCAGAGCCAGGAAGAACACTGAAGCTTTCTTT. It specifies CASRARKNTEAFF.

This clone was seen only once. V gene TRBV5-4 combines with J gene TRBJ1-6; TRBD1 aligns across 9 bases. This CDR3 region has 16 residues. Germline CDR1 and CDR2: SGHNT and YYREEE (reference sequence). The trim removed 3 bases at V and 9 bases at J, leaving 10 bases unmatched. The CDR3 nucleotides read TGTGCCAGCAGCTCGACCGGGACAGGGTCAGGTTCACCCCTCCACTTT. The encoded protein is CASSSTGTGSGSPLHF.